Detailed here is one TCR beta chain. Unrecorded immune exposure was likely among donors, who were nominally healthy when sampled. This sample is drawn from a study of cytomegalovirus exposure and HLA in healthy donors. Trimming took 5 bases from V and 8 from J; bases not matched to a gene: 13. The CDR3 runs to 16 residues. The germline V gene has CDR1 SNHLY and CDR2 FYNNEI. The PCR contained 60 Vbeta and 13 Jbeta primers. Sequencing used immunoSEQ multiplex PCR; TCRdb keeps in-frame clones, though not all of them. In the table there are 100,000 to 150,000 clones, under 80% of which are singletons. The rearrangement uses TRBV2 and TRBJ2-4, with TRBD2 matching over 9 bases. The source material was PBMCs. The receptor was isolated from a woman in her sixties or seventies in good health and CMV-seropositive. The CDR3 sequence: CASSHGTSRGNDIQYF. The CDR3 bases are TGTGCCAGCAGTCACGGGACTAGCCGAGGGAACGACATTCAGTACTTC. The full variable domain, completed using reference TRBV2 and TRBJ2-4, is EPEVTQTPSHQVTQMGQEVILRCVPISNHLYFYWYRQILGQKVEFLVSFYNNEISEKSEIFDDQFSVERPDGSNFTLKIRSTKLEDSAMYFCASSHGTSRGNDIQYFGAGTRLSVL.